This TCR beta chain is drawn from a study of blood T cell repertoires in COVID-19. Study-level information: Specimens from acute and convalescent COVID-19 originated in the United States, Italy and Spain. The analysed material was cDNA or gDNA that came from T cells, B-cell-depleted T cells, or PBMCs.

As originally analysed: Researchers report that nucleated cell counts were estimated from reference gene primer amplification. Some clones are missing from TCRdb's copy, which holds only in-frame ones; the method was immunoSEQ multiplex PCR. For V, J and clone size, that table is used; D and trimming come from the DNA. The sample lists around 19,000 clones; approximately 90% were seen once. The junction had 4 bases not matched to a gene; V was cut back by 1 base and J by 2 bases. The CDR3 spans 15 residues. The germline V gene has CDR1 MDHEN and CDR2 SYDVKM. This TCR was sampled from a human donor in a cohort sampled during active COVID-19. The donor label of this sample is uncertain. Sequences were obtained from peripheral blood. This rearrangement joins TRBV28 to TRBJ2-7, with 8 bases aligning to TRBD2. The CDR3 protein is CASSLYSAGAYEQYF. CDR3 bases: TGTGCCAGCAGTTTATACTCAGCGGGAGCCTACGAGCAGTACTTC.